This TCR beta chain is from a study of blood T cell repertoires in COVID-19. TCRdb's copy holds only in-frame clones and misses some; the assay was immunoSEQ multiplex PCR. The sample yields some 260,000 clones, about 89% seen once. Germline CDR1 reads WNHNN; CDR2 reads SYGVQD (reference sequence). This CDR3 is 12 amino acids long. Participants were aged about 18 to 95 years, lived in 24 US areas, and enrolled virtually. This clone was detected only once. The junction departs from germline at one end; a sequencing error may be responsible. Sequenced sample: PBMCs or T cells enriched from blood (not recorded which). The genes are TRBV10-1 and TRBJ1-1, with 7 nucleotides matching TRBD1. This receptor was obtained from a man aged 40-49 years who had recovered from COVID-19. CDR3 amino acids: CASIETGREAFF. In DNA, the CDR3 is TGCGCCAGCATTGAGACAGGGCGTGAAGCTTTCTTT.